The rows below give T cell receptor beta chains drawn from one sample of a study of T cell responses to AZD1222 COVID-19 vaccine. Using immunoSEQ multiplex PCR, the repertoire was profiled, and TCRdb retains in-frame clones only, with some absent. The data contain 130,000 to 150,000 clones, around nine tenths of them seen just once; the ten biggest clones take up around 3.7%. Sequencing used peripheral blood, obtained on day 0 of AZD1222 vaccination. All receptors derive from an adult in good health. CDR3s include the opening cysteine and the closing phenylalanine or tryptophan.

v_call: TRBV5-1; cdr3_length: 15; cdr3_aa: CASKPTGSFRETQYF
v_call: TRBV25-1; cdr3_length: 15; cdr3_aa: CASSEGTGGASPLHF
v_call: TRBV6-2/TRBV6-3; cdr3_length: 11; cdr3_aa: CASSYGTTAFF
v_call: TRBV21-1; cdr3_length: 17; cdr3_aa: CASSKGGTAYSNQPQHF
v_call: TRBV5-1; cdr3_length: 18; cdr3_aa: CASSLALAGGLSSYEQYF
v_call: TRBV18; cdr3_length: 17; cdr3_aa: CASSPGIQGNSREKLFF
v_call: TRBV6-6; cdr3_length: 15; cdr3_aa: CASSRLGQGVYEQYF
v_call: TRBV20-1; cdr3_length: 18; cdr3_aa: CSASRLFRGEPGAGELFF
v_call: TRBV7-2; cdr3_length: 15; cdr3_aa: CASSPGPMYKDGYTF
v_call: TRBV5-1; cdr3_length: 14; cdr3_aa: CASSSGQVLGTQYF
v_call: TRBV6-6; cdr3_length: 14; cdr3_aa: CASTPAGGPYEQYF
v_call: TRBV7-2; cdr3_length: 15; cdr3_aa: CASSLGGVSNQPQHF
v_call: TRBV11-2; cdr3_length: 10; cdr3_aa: CASSSGQLYF
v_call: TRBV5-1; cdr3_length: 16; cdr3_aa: CASSLIRDGSPDTQYF
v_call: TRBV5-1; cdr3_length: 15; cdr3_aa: CASSPSGQTNTEAFF
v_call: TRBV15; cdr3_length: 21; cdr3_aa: CATSRDSSVEQALFSGNTIYF
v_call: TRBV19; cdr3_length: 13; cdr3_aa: CASSMNRDYEQYF
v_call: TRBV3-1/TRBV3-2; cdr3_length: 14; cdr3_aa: CASSPGGGPYEQYF
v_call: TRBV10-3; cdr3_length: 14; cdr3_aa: CAIMGGSSYNEQFF
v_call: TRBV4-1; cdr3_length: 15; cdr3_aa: CASSQERGANTEAFF
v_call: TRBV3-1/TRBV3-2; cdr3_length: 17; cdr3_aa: CASSGRAEGWSYNEQFF
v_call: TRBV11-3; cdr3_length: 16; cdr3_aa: CASSTRTSAGLDEQFF
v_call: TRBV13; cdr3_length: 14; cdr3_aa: CASSPYFGGFEQYF
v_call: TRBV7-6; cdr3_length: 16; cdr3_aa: CASSVGGLVAVYEQYF
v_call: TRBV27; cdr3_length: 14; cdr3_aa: CASTTGQGSYEQYF
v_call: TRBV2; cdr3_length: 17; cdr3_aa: CASSVWGREDSNQPQHF
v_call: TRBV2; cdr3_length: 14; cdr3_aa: CASSQGATNYGYTF
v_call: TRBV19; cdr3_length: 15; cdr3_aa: CASSIKGSSTDTQYF
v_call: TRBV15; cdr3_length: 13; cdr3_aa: CATRSTVSYEQYF
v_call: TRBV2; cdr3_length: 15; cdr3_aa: CASSELISGANVLTF
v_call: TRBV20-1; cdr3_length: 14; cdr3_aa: CSAGGLAGYNEQFF
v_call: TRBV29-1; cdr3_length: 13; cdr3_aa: CSVEPGLNTEAFF
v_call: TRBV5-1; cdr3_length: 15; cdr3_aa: CASSYGAGVNNEQFF
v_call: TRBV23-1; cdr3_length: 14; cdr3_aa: CASSQSTQFYGYTF
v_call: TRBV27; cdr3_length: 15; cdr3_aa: CASSYGQGNHNEQFF
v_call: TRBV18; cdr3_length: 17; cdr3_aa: CASSPLMPRGNTGELFF
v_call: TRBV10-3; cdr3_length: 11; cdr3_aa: CAISPANEQFF
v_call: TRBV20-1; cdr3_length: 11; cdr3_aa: CSAERDYGYTF
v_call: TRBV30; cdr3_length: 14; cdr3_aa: CAWSDIPRSGSYTF
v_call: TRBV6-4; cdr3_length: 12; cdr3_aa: CASSGGIYGYTF
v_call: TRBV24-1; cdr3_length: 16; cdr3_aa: CATSDSLAGGRGTQYF
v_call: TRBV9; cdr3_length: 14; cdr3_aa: CASSGEQGASGYTF